A single sample gave rise to the 8 T cell receptor beta chains below, sequenced in a study of blood T cell repertoires in COVID-19. Profiling relied on immunoSEQ multiplex PCR, and the TCRdb table lists in-frame clones only, not all of them. The sample lists about 42,000 clones, approximately 85% seen once, with more than 9% in the top ten. The sample consisted of peripheral blood. The receptors here all came from a human donor in a cohort sampled during active COVID-19.

This chain joins TRBV5-1 and TRBJ2-3; possibly TRBD1 for D (6 bases). The CDR3 runs 16 residues. Germline assignment: CDR1 SGHRS and CDR2 YFSETQ. The V and J ends lost 4 bases and 3 bases respectively, with 18 bases between them. The DNA of the CDR3 is TGCGCCAGCAGCCTGCGACAGGCTAGCCCGACAGATACGCAGTATTTT. Protein sequence: CASSLRQASPTDTQYF.

The chain links TRBV19 to TRBJ2-7; no firm D call. CDR1 LNHDA and CDR2 SQIVND come from the germline V gene (reference sequence). V was pared by 6 bases and J by 5 bases, with 11 bases between. This CDR3 region has 12 residues. CDR3 bases: TGTGCCAGTAGCTCCGGTCGGGACGAGCAGTACTTC. This gives the protein CASSSGRDEQYF.

The chain links TRBV18 to TRBJ2-2, with a possible D match to TRBD2 (5 bases). CDR1 is KGHSH, CDR2 LQKENI, per germline. The length of the CDR3 is 13 residues. V shed 2 bases and J shed 13 bases, with 14 bases lying between them. This chain's CDR3 is CASSPLWPRGLFF. The CDR3 DNA reads as TGTGCCAGCTCACCATTATGGCCCCGGGGGCTGTTTTTT. The full variable domain, completed using reference TRBV18 and TRBJ2-2, is NAGVMQNPRHLVRRRGQEARLRCSPMKGHSHVYWYRQLPEEGLKFMVYLQKENIIDESGMPKERFSAEFPKEGPSILRIQQVVRGDSAAYFCASSPLWPRGLFFGEGSRLTVL.

V usage is TRBV9 and J usage is TRBJ2-2, with 9 bases lining up with TRBD1. CDR1 is SGDLS and CDR2 is YYNGEE in the germline V gene. The CDR3 sequence is 16 residues long. V lost 2 bases to trimming and J lost 6 bases; unmatched junction nucleotides: 8. CDR3 sequence reads: CASSVPGQGRAGELFF. CDR3 in DNA: TGTGCCAGCAGCGTCCCGGGACAGGGAAGGGCCGGGGAGCTGTTTTTT. The full variable domain, rest sourced from reference TRBV9 and TRBJ2-2, is DSGVTQTPKHLITATGQRVTLRCSPRSGDLSVYWYQQSLDQGLQFLIQYYNGEERAKGNILERFSAQQFPDLHSELNLSSLELGDSALYFCASSVPGQGRAGELFFGEGSRLTVL.

The chain combines TRBV18 with TRBJ2-3, with a weak D call TRBD1 (5 bases). Trimming cost V 4 bases and J 6 bases, with 17 bases left between them. Germline V gene sequence: CDR1 KGHSH, CDR2 LQKENI. The CDR3 contains 15 residues. For the CDR3, the DNA is TGTGCCAGCTCACAGAGACAGACGGGTATGGATACGCAGTATTTT. It codes for CASSQRQTGMDTQYF.

V is TRBV2 and J is TRBJ1-5; 11 positions agree with TRBD1. Trimming cost V 4 bases and J 7 bases; bases outside gene matches: 6. Germline CDR1 reads SNHLY; CDR2 reads FYNNEI. The CDR3 runs to 15 residues. Here the CDR3 reads CASSGGQGAQQPQHF. The DNA of the CDR3 is TGTGCCAGCAGTGGCGGACAGGGGGCACAGCAGCCCCAGCATTTT.

The genes are TRBV11-3 and TRBJ2-1, with D possibly TRBD2 on 5 matching bases. V gave up 1 base and J gave up 10 bases, with 8 bases separating them. Per the germline V gene, CDR1 is SGHNT and CDR2 is YENEEA. This CDR3 spans 12 amino acids. DNA of the CDR3: TGTGCCAGCAGCTTAGGCGGGCGGGAGCAGTTCTTC. This translates into CASSLGGREQFF.

The chain carries TRBV4-3 and TRBJ2-7; D is unclear. Germline CDR1 and CDR2: LGHNA and YSLEER. CDR3 length equals 13 residues. V was trimmed by 0 bases and J by 7 bases, leaving 10 bases between them. In DNA form, the CDR3 reads TGCGCCAGCAGCCAAGATAGCCTGTCTGAGCAGTACTTC. Protein sequence: CASSQDSLSEQYF.